A selection of T cell receptor beta chains follows, all from one sample in a study of shared clonotypes between healthy human individuals. Sequencing used immunoSEQ multiplex PCR; TCRdb keeps in-frame clones, though not all of them. The sample records around 2.1 million clones, approximately 95% being singletons. The sample was naive CD4+ T cells sorted from blood. The receptor source for this set is a man between 18 and 35 years old in good health. Each CDR3 is given with its conserved first and last residue. The D gene is left open where the match is weak. The size field is filled for only some rows; it gives once, few, many or a size class.

>TRBD2|TRBV5-1|TRBJ2-1|.
TGCGCCAGCAGCTTGGAGCCAGCGGGGAATTACAATGAGCAGTTCTTC
CASSLEPAGNYNEQFF
>TRBD2|TRBV4-1|TRBJ2-3|.
TGCGCCAGCAGCCAGGGAGCGGGGGCGCAGTATTTT
CASSQGAGAQYF
>.|TRBV21-1|TRBJ1-4|.
TGTGCCAGCAGCAAAGGAAGGGGCGGCGGTGAAAAACTGTTTTTT
CASSKGRGGGEKLFF
>TRBD1|TRBV7-2|TRBJ2-7|once
TGTGCCAGCAACGACAGGGTCGGCGAGCAGTACTTC
CASNDRVGEQYF
>.|TRBV5-4|TRBJ2-7|.
TGTGCCAGCAGCTTGGCCCAGGGGCCCTACGAGCAGTACTTC
CASSLAQGPYEQYF
>.|TRBV11-2|TRBJ2-7|once
TGTGCCAGCAGCTTAGTACCGGGGGGCTCCATTTCCTACGAGCAGTACTTC
CASSLVPGGSISYEQYF
>.|TRBV7-7|TRBJ2-2|.
TGTGCTAGCAGCTACCTGATGGGGTCCGGGGAGCTGTTTTTT
CASSYLMGSGELFF
>.|TRBV30|TRBJ1-1|.
TGTGCCTGGAGTGGTCGGGGCGCAAGGAACACTGAAGCTTTCTTT
CAWSGRGARNTEAFF
>.|TRBV5-1|TRBJ2-5|.
TGCGCCAGCAGCTGGGACGTACGAAACTCCCAGTACTTC
CASSWDVRNSQYF
>TRBD1|TRBV19|TRBJ1-5|.
TGTGCCAGTAGTACAGGGGGGAATCAGCCCCAGCATTTT
CASSTGGNQPQHF
>.|TRBV30|TRBJ2-2|.
TGTGCCTTCCCCGGGGCCTCCGGCGGGGAGCTGTTTTTT
CAFPGASGGELFF
>.|TRBV7-2|TRBJ1-5|.
TGTGCCAGCAGCTTAGTCCAGGGGTATAGCAATCAGCCCCAGCATTTT
CASSLVQGYSNQPQHF
>.|TRBV2|TRBJ1-2|.
TGTGCCAGCAGTGAAGAGGGATGGGACTATGGCTACACCTTC
CASSEEGWDYGYTF
>.|TRBV29-1|TRBJ2-1|.
TGCAGCGTTCATGCACGTTACAATGAGCAGTTCTTC
CSVHARYNEQFF
>.|TRBV20-1|TRBJ1-4|.
TGCAGTGCTATGAGTGAAAAACTGTTTTTT
CSAMSEKLFF
>TRBD2|TRBV5-1|TRBJ2-3|.
TGCGCCAGCAGCTCCGGGGAGTCTAGCGGGAGTAGTACCCGGATTACGCAGTATTTT
CASSSGESSGSSTRITQYF
>TRBD2|TRBV4-1|TRBJ2-1|.
TGCGCCAGCAGCCAAGAGGTGTCTGTGGGCGGGAGGGCCGCTGAGCAGTTCTTC
CASSQEVSVGGRAAEQFF
>TRBD2|TRBV15|TRBJ2-7|.
TGTGCCACCAGCAGAGATGGGGGAACTAGCGCAACCTACGAGCAGTACTTC
CATSRDGGTSATYEQYF
>.|TRBV6-1|TRBJ1-2|.
TGTGCCAGCCGTATCTGGGCGAGTGGCTACACCTTC
CASRIWASGYTF
>.|TRBV30|TRBJ1-4|.
TGTGCCTGGGCGGCGGGGGGCGCGTACGAAAAACTGTTTTTT
CAWAAGGAYEKLFF
>.|TRBV18|TRBJ2-1|.
TGTGCCAGCTCACCCGGGACGCAGAACAATGAGCAGTTCTTC
CASSPGTQNNEQFF
>.|TRBV6-1|TRBJ1-2|.
TGTGCCAGCAGCCCACGGGAAGGTAACTATGGCTACACCTTC
CASSPREGNYGYTF
>.|TRBV6-5|TRBJ2-6|once
TGTGCCAGCAGCCGACAGGACTCTGGGGCCAACGTCCTGACTTTC
CASSRQDSGANVLTF